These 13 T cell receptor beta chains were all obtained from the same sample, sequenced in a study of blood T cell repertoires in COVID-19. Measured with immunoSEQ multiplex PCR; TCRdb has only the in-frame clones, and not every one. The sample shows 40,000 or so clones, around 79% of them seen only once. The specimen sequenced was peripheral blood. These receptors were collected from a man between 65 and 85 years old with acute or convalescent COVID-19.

CDR3 coding DNA: TGTGCCAGCTCACCCCAACGTAGCCAAGAGACCCAGTACTTC. Encoded protein: CASSPQRSQETQYF. The chain recombines TRBV18 with TRBJ2-5; D remains unclear. Germline V CDR1 and CDR2: KGHSH, LQKENI. The length of the CDR3 is 14 residues. Trimming took off 3 bases at V and 1 base at J, with 9 bases between the two ends.

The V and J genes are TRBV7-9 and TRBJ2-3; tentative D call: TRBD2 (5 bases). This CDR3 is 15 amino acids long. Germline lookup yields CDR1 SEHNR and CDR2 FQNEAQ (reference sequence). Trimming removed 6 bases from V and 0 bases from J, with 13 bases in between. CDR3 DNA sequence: TGTGCCAGCAGTCTTAGCGACCCTAGCACAGATACGCAGTATTTT. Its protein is CASSLSDPSTDTQYF.

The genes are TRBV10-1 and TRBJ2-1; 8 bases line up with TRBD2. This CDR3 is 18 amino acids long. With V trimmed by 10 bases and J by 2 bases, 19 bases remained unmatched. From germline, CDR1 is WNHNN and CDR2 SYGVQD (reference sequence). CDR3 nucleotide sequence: TGCGCCATCCGCAGCAGGCGGGAGGTCGGGGGCGCCTACAATGAGCAGTTCTTC. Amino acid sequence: CAIRSRREVGGAYNEQFF.

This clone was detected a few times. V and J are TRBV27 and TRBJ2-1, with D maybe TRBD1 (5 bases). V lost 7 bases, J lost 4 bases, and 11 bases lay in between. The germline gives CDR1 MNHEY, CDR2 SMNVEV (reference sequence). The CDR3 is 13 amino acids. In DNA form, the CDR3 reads TGTGCCAGCACGGTGGCAGGGTACAATGAGCAGTTCTTC. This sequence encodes CASTVAGYNEQFF.

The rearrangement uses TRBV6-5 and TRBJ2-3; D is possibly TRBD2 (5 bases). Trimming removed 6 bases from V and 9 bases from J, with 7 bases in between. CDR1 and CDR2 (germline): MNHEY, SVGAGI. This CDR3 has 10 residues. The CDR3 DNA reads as TGTGCCAGCAGGGGAGTCACGCAGTATTTT. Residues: CASRGVTQYF.

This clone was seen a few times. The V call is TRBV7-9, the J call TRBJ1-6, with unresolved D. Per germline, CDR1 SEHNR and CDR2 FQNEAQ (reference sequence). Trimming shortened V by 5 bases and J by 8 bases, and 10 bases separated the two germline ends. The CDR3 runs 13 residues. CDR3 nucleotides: TGTGCCAGCAGCCCCAGTGCGGATTCACCCCTCCACTTT. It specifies CASSPSADSPLHF.

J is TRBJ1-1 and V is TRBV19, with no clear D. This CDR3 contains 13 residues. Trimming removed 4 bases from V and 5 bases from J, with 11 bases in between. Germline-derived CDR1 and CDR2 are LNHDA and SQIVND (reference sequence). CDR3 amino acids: CASSKGSNTEAFF. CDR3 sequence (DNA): TGTGCCAGTAGTAAAGGGAGTAATACTGAAGCTTTCTTT. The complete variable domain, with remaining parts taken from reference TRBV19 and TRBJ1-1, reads DGGITQSPKYLFRKEGQNVTLSCEQNLNHDAMYWYRQDPGQGLRLIYYSQIVNDFQKGDIAEGYSVSREKKESFPLTVTSAQKNPTAFYLCASSKGSNTEAFFGQGTRLTVV.

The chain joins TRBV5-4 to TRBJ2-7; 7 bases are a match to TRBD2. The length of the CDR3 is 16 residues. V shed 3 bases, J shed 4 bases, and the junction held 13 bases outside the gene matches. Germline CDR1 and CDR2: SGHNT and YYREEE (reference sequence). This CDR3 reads CASSSPRDGLGYEQYF. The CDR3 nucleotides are TGTGCCAGCAGCTCACCTCGGGACGGACTAGGATACGAGCAGTACTTC. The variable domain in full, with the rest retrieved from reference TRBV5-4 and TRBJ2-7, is ETGVTQSPTHLIKTRGQQVTLRCSSQSGHNTVSWYQQALGQGPQFIFQYYREEENGRGNFPPRFSGLQFPNYSSELNVNALELDDSALYLCASSSPRDGLGYEQYFGPGTRLTVT.

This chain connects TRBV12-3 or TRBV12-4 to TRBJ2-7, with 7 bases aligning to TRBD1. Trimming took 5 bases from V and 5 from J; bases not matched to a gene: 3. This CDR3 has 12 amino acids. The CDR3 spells CASSDRVHEQYF. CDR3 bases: TGTGCCAGCAGTGACAGGGTGCACGAGCAGTACTTC.

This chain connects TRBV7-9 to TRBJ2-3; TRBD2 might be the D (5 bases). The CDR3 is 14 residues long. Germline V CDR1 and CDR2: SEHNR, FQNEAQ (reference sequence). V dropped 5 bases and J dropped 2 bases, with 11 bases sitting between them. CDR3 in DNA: TGTGCCAGCAGCCCCCGAGGGCACACAGATACGCAGTATTTT. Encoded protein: CASSPRGHTDTQYF.

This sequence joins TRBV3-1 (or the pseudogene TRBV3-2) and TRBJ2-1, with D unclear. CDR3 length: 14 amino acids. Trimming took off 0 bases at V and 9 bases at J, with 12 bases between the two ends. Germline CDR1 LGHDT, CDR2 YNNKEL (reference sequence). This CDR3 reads CASSQDALVGEQFF. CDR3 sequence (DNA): TGTGCCAGCAGCCAAGATGCCCTAGTCGGTGAGCAGTTCTTC.

CDR3 DNA: TGCGCCAGCAGCTTGGCGGCCGAGGGCACCGGGGAGCTGTTTTTT. Encoded protein: CASSLAAEGTGELFF. The chain joins TRBV5-1 to TRBJ2-2; perhaps TRBD2 as D (5 bases). The CDR3 is made up of 15 amino acids. Germline V gene sequence: CDR1 SGHRS, CDR2 YFSETQ. The V end lost 0 bases, the J end lost 4 bases, and 10 bases lay between the germline ends.

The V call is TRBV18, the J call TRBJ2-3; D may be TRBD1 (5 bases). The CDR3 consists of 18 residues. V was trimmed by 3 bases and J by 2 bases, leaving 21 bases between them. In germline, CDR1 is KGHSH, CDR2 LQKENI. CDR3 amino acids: CASSPPYLKDTHTDTQYF. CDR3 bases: TGTGCCAGCTCACCCCCTTACCTTAAGGACACACACACAGATACGCAGTATTTT.